This T cell receptor beta chain was found in a study of blood T cell repertoires in COVID-19 (TCRdb year 2020). Some background on the complete study: The collaborator samples originated in the United States, Italy and Spain and spanned the acute and convalescent phases of COVID-19. Samples were obtained from the ongoing ImmuneRACE study (first 160 participants) and from over 1,000 subjects provided by 6 global collaborators. The material from the prospective study consisted of cDNA or gDNA derived from T cells, B-cell-depleted T cells, or PBMCs. Where available, HLA class I and class II types were taken from metadata supplied by the sample provider and were not determined by assay-based typing. The sample metadata nearly always contained a de-identified subject ID, COVID-19 status, age in years and sex. Subjects who had been exposed to COVID-19, were actively infected with it, or had recovered from it provided the deeply sampled blood TCRbeta repertoires that made up the dataset. The repertoires were released in a freely available public database meant as a resource for research on the immune response to SARS-CoV-2. Paper-wide results and their limitations: How much clinical and demographic metadata was included differed by source and by participant, and the metadata was provided uncurated.

TCRbeta CDR3 regions were amplified from genomic DNA using the immunoSEQ Assay, a bias-controlled multiplex PCR. The study's own analysis went as follows. The number of nucleated cells in each sample was estimated by amplification of reference gene primers within the assay. Sequence reads were collapsed and filtered to measure the absolute abundance of every unique TCRbeta CDR3 rearrangement. For each sample, productive Simpson clonality was calculated as the square root of Simpson's diversity index over productive rearrangements. Drawn from immuneACCESS, this table holds only the in-frame rearrangements with V and J called that TCRdb kept. Clones are partly lost; checked studies trace under half to an unresolved V gene and leave the rest unexplained. D and trimming were read from the DNA, whereas the V and J calls and clone size are those reported in that table. This sample gives 150,000 or so clones in total; approximately 91% of them show up just once. Of the sample, about 2% falls within the top ten clones.

This clone was picked up one time. What this receptor recognizes is not known. No much larger clonotype is one base removed from it; base qualities were not supplied. Collaborating institutions collected whole blood in K2EDTA tubes following their own protocols. For TCRbeta analysis, collaborators shipped samples as frozen whole blood, isolated PBMCs, or DNA extracted from either of those sample types. CDR1 and CDR2 are read off the germline V gene as LGHNT and FRNRAP. From the cysteine up to the phenylalanine, the CDR3 has a length of 16 residues. Only the CDR3 part of the read is kept: 48 bases, read in frame from the first base. Clipping removes 4 bases from V and 0 bases from J, with 4 as the unmatched junction base count.

The sequence was obtained from a man aged 18 to 35 with acute or convalescent COVID-19. Source material: peripheral blood. The sequence is built from TRBV12-5 and TRBJ2-1; 9 central bases correspond to TRBD2. The CDR3 region: CASGSRSGSSYNEQFF. DNA sequence: TGTGCTAGTGGTTCACGTAGCGGGAGCTCCTACAATGAGCAGTTCTTC.